The 3 T cell receptor beta chains below come from one sample, sequenced in a study of shared clonotypes between healthy human individuals. Sequencing was performed with immunoSEQ multiplex PCR; in TCRdb, only in-frame clones are kept and a portion is missing. The sample has over 2 million clones, less than 95% seen once. The specimen was naive CD4+ T cells from PBMCs. As to subset: CD45RA+ positively selected. All receptors come from a man aged 18 to 30 in good health. Some clones in this sample may be carry-over from other donors' samples.

CDR3 protein: CASSPGQRSGNTIYF. In nucleotides, the CDR3 is TGTGCCAGCTCACCTGGACAGCGCTCTGGAAACACCATATATTTT. The chain couples TRBV18 to TRBJ1-3; possibly TRBD1 for D (6 bases). CDR1 and CDR2 (germline): KGHSH, LQKENI. Trimming shortened V by 3 bases and J by 0 bases, and 9 bases separated the two germline ends. CDR3 length: 15 amino acids.

This clone was seen only once. The rearrangement uses TRBV10-3 and TRBJ2-7, with D perhaps TRBD1 (5 bases). CDR3 length: 14 amino acids. The germline V gene encodes CDR1 ENHRY and CDR2 SYGVKD. V was shortened by 2 bases and J by 0 bases, with 8 bases between the two germline ends. The CDR3 DNA sequence: TGTGCCATCAGTGAGACAGGACACTCCTACGAGCAGTACTTC. Encoded protein: CAISETGHSYEQYF.

V is TRBV5-5 and J is TRBJ1-2, with TRBD1 identical over 8 bases. V lost 4 bases and J lost 3; bases outside the gene matches: 5. In germline, CDR1 is SGHKS, CDR2 YYEKEE (reference sequence). There are 14 residues in the CDR3. Here the CDR3 reads CASSLTGAHYGYTF. The CDR3 DNA sequence: TGTGCCAGCAGCCTGACAGGGGCGCACTATGGCTACACCTTC.